A selection of T cell receptor beta chains follows, all from one sample in a study of identical twins. In TCRdb, the 5' RACE reads were re-called with MiXCR into one record per CDR3 protein. Among 1.5 million to 2 million distinct CDR3 sequences listed, about 30% were seen once. Sequencing was performed on cord blood. The source of these receptors is a newborn girl in good health. CDR3s include the opening cysteine and the closing phenylalanine or tryptophan. Fields, in order: V gene, J gene, clone size, D gene, CDR3 protein, CDR3 DNA. The D gene is left open where the match is weak. Expanded clones get a size class; other rows say once, few or many, or leave the size out.

v_call: TRBV28; j_call: TRBJ2-1; clone_size: few; d_call: TRBD2; cdr3_aa: CASSHGTTYNEQFF; cdr3_nt: TGTGCCAGCAGTCACGGGACTACCTACAATGAGCAGTTCTTC
v_call: TRBV24-1; j_call: TRBJ2-1; clone_size: NA; d_call: NA; cdr3_aa: CATSDPGTPVSEQFF; cdr3_nt: TGTGCCACCAGTGACCCCGGGACCCCCGTCAGTGAGCAGTTCTTC
v_call: TRBV3-1; j_call: TRBJ2-1; clone_size: many; d_call: TRBD2; cdr3_aa: CASSASGNYNEQFF; cdr3_nt: TGTGCCAGCAGCGCTAGCGGGAACTACAATGAGCAGTTCTTC
v_call: TRBV20-1; j_call: TRBJ1-1; clone_size: once; d_call: NA; cdr3_aa: CSARSSRSEAFF; cdr3_nt: TGCAGTGCCCGCAGCAGTCGCTCTGAAGCTTTCTTT
v_call: TRBV28; j_call: TRBJ1-6; clone_size: NA; d_call: TRBD1; cdr3_aa: CASSLPGTDYNSPLHF; cdr3_nt: TGTGCCAGCAGTTTACCCGGGACAGACTATAATTCACCCCTCCACTTT
v_call: TRBV20-1; j_call: TRBJ2-7; clone_size: NA; d_call: NA; cdr3_aa: CSARALRTLSYEQYF; cdr3_nt: TGCAGTGCTAGAGCCCTCCGGACCTTATCCTACGAGCAGTACTTC
v_call: TRBV4-2; j_call: TRBJ1-2; clone_size: many; d_call: NA; cdr3_aa: CASSQDGVGYTF; cdr3_nt: TGTGCCAGCAGCCAAGATGGGGTTGGCTACACCTTC
v_call: TRBV4-1; j_call: TRBJ2-7; clone_size: few; d_call: TRBD2; cdr3_aa: CASSHIAGVSSYEQYF; cdr3_nt: TGCGCCAGCAGCCACATAGCGGGGGTGAGCTCCTACGAGCAGTACTTC
v_call: TRBV12-3/TRBV12-4; j_call: TRBJ1-5; clone_size: few; d_call: TRBD1; cdr3_aa: CASSSRTGVQPQHF; cdr3_nt: TGTGCCAGCAGTTCGCGTACAGGGGTTCAGCCCCAGCATTTT
v_call: TRBV6-6; j_call: TRBJ1-2; clone_size: few; d_call: TRBD1; cdr3_aa: CASSSPEQGSANYGYTF; cdr3_nt: TGTGCCAGCAGTTCCCCCGAACAGGGGTCGGCTAACTATGGCTACACCTTC
v_call: TRBV28; j_call: TRBJ2-3; clone_size: NA; d_call: NA; cdr3_aa: CASSSRRRYTDTQYF; cdr3_nt: TGTGCCAGCAGTTCCCGCCGGAGATACACAGATACGCAGTATTTT
v_call: TRBV20-1; j_call: TRBJ2-7; clone_size: many; d_call: TRBD2; cdr3_aa: CSARDFTAGSSYEQYF; cdr3_nt: TGCAGTGCTAGAGACTTTACAGCGGGGTCCTCCTACGAGCAGTACTTC
v_call: TRBV6-1; j_call: TRBJ1-1; clone_size: few; d_call: NA; cdr3_aa: CASSEWTRGDGAFF; cdr3_nt: TGTGCCAGCAGTGAATGGACTAGGGGGGATGGAGCTTTCTTT
v_call: TRBV25-1; j_call: TRBJ1-2; clone_size: few; d_call: NA; cdr3_aa: CASSEFMVGGYTF; cdr3_nt: TGTGCCAGCAGTGAATTCATGGTTGGGGGCTACACCTTC
v_call: TRBV20-1; j_call: TRBJ1-5; clone_size: NA; d_call: TRBD1; cdr3_aa: CSARGPPGGRDQPQHF; cdr3_nt: TGCAGTGCTAGGGGGCCCCCAGGGGGGCGGGATCAGCCCCAGCATTTT
v_call: TRBV9; j_call: TRBJ2-5; clone_size: once; d_call: TRBD2; cdr3_aa: CASSVAWTSGGTGQETQYF; cdr3_nt: TGTGCCAGCAGCGTAGCTTGGACTAGCGGGGGGACCGGGCAAGAGACCCAGTACTTC
v_call: TRBV19; j_call: TRBJ1-6; clone_size: few; d_call: NA; cdr3_aa: CASSVAGDRNSPLHF; cdr3_nt: TGTGCCAGTAGTGTGGCAGGGGATCGGAATTCACCCCTCCACTTT
v_call: TRBV20-1; j_call: TRBJ1-1; clone_size: NA; d_call: NA; cdr3_aa: CSAARGLNTEAFF; cdr3_nt: TGCAGTGCTGCCCGGGGCCTTAACACTGAAGCTTTCTTT
v_call: TRBV29-1; j_call: TRBJ1-4; clone_size: few; d_call: NA; cdr3_aa: CSVWDGELFF; cdr3_nt: TGCAGCGTGTGGGATGGGGAACTGTTTTTT
v_call: TRBV5-4; j_call: TRBJ2-2; clone_size: NA; d_call: NA; cdr3_aa: CASSSRWTLSNTGELFF; cdr3_nt: TGTGCCAGCAGCTCGCGATGGACACTATCGAACACCGGGGAGCTGTTTTTT
v_call: TRBV24-1; j_call: TRBJ2-1; clone_size: few; d_call: TRBD1; cdr3_aa: CATSDLGQGEQFF; cdr3_nt: TGTGCCACCAGTGATTTAGGACAGGGTGAGCAGTTCTTC
v_call: TRBV20-1; j_call: TRBJ1-4; clone_size: NA; d_call: NA; cdr3_aa: CSARDNKGMANEKLFF; cdr3_nt: TGCAGTGCTAGAGATAATAAAGGGATGGCTAATGAAAAACTGTTTTTT
v_call: TRBV5-1; j_call: TRBJ2-3; clone_size: NA; d_call: NA; cdr3_aa: CASSLKDTDTQYF; cdr3_nt: TGCGCCAGCAGCTTGAAGGACACAGATACGCAGTATTTT
v_call: TRBV12-3/TRBV12-4; j_call: TRBJ1-4; clone_size: few; d_call: NA; cdr3_aa: CASTGGTDREKLFF; cdr3_nt: TGTGCCAGCACCGGCGGGACCGACCGTGAAAAACTGTTTTTT
v_call: TRBV20-1; j_call: TRBJ2-1; clone_size: NA; d_call: TRBD2; cdr3_aa: CSAPKGGTSAYNEQFF; cdr3_nt: TGCAGTGCTCCAAAAGGAGGGACTAGCGCCTACAATGAGCAGTTCTTC
v_call: TRBV12-3/TRBV12-4; j_call: TRBJ2-7; clone_size: NA; d_call: NA; cdr3_aa: CANSSPTGRDYEQYF; cdr3_nt: TGTGCCAACAGCTCCCCGACCGGTAGAGATTACGAGCAGTACTTC
v_call: TRBV7-9; j_call: TRBJ2-3; clone_size: many; d_call: TRBD2; cdr3_aa: CASSLSLASTDTQYF; cdr3_nt: TGTGCCAGCAGCTTATCACTAGCGAGCACAGATACGCAGTATTTT